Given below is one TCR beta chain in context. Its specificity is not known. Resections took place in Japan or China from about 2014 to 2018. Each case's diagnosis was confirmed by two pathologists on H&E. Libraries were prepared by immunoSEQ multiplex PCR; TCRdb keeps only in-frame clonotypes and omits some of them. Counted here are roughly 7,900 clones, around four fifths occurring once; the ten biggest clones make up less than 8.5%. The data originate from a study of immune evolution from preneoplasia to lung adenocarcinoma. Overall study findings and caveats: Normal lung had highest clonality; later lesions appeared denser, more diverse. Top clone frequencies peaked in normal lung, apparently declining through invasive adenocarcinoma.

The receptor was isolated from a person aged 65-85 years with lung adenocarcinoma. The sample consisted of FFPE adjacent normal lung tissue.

This CDR3 reads CASSLGSNQPQHF. As DNA, the CDR3 is TGTGCCAGCAGCTTGGGAAGCAATCAGCCCCAGCATTTT. The chain carries TRBV11-2 and TRBJ1-5; D remains unclear. Germline V CDR1 and CDR2: SGHAT, FQNNGV. The germline V and J ends were trimmed by 3 bases and 1 base, with 4 bases remaining between them. This CDR3 contains 13 residues. The full variable domain, completed using reference TRBV11-2 and TRBJ1-5, is EAGVAQSPRYKIIEKRQSVAFWCNPISGHATLYWYQQILGQGPKLLIQFQNNGVVDDSQLPKDRFSAERLKGVDSTLKIQPAKLEDSAVYLCASSLGSNQPQHFGDGTRLSIL.